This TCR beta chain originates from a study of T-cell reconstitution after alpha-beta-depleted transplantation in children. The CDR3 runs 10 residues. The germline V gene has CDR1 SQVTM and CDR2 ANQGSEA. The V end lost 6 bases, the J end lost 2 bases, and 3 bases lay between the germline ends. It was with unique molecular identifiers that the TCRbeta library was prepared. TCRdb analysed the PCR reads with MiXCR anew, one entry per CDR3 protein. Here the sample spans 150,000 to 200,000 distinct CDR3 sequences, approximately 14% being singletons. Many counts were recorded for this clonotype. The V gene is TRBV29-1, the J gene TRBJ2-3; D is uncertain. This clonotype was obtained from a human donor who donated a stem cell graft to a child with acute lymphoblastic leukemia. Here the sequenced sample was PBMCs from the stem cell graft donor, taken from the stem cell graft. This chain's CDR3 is CSVYTDTQYF. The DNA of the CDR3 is TGCAGCGTCTACACAGATACGCAGTATTTT.